This entry lists 15 T cell receptor beta chains sequenced from one sample in a study of blood T cell repertoires in COVID-19. Assay: immunoSEQ multiplex PCR; the TCRdb copy retains only in-frame clones and omits some. The data hold about 130,000 clones, with roughly four fifths observed a single time. The sequencing input was peripheral blood. The receptors were gathered from a woman in her sixties with acute or convalescent COVID-19.

This sequence joins TRBV6-5 and TRBJ1-2, with 8 bases lining up with TRBD1. CDR1 is MNHEY, CDR2 SVGAGI, per germline. This CDR3 is built from 15 residues. After removal of 0 bases from V and 4 bases from J, the junction contained 4 bases not matched to a gene. The CDR3 protein is CASSYSTGAGYGYTF. In DNA, the CDR3 is TGTGCCAGCAGTTACTCGACAGGGGCCGGCTATGGCTACACCTTC.

The genes are TRBV19 and TRBJ1-1; 7 bases line up with TRBD1. The CDR3 consists of 16 residues. V trimming: 5 bases; J trimming: 2 bases; junction bases outside the gene matches: 11. Germline CDR1 LNHDA, CDR2 SQIVND (reference sequence). The CDR3 spells CASSLGQVNRNTEAFF. For the CDR3, the DNA is TGTGCCAGTAGTCTAGGACAGGTGAACCGTAACACTGAAGCTTTCTTT.

The gene calls are TRBV4-2 and TRBJ1-1, with D unresolved. V shed 0 bases and J shed 1 base, with 9 bases lying between them. The CDR3 runs to 15 residues. Germline V CDR1 and CDR2: LGHNA, YNFKEQ. CDR3 DNA: TGTGCCAGCAGCCAAGAATCTGGGCAGAACACTGAAGCTTTCTTT. This sequence encodes CASSQESGQNTEAFF.

The chain recombines TRBV14 with TRBJ1-4; 8 nucleotides match TRBD1. CDR3 length: 16 residues. V shed 8 bases and J 4 bases; nucleotides not matched to a gene: 12. Germline V gene data show CDR1 as SGHDN and CDR2 as FVKESK. The CDR3 region has the DNA TGTGCCAGCTCGATCCCGACCGGGACAGGTAATGAAAAACTGTTTTTT. Encoded protein: CASSIPTGTGNEKLFF.

This clone turned up a few times. The chain employs TRBV3-1 (or the pseudogene TRBV3-2) and TRBJ1-1; D might be TRBD1 (5 bases). The CDR3 is made up of 15 amino acids. V was clipped by 0 bases and J by 5 bases, with 13 bases between them. Germline-derived CDR1 and CDR2 are LGHDT and YNNKEL (reference sequence). The CDR3 DNA reads TGTGCCAGCAGCCAAGAGGGGCAGGGTGGAACTGAAGCTTTCTTT. Translated, it gives CASSQEGQGGTEAFF.

The V call is TRBV5-4, the J call TRBJ1-2, with 8 bases lining up with TRBD1. With 4 bases clipped from V and 4 bases from J, the junction kept 9 bases outside the gene matches. The CDR3 is 15 residues long. Germline CDR1 is SGHNT and CDR2 is YYREEE (reference sequence). Here the CDR3 DNA reads TGTGCCAGCAGCCAAATCGGACAGGGTGGCTATGGCTACACCTTC. Translation: CASSQIGQGGYGYTF.

The chain links TRBV19 to TRBJ1-3; 8 nucleotides align to TRBD1. The CDR3 covers 17 residues. Trimming removed 1 base from V and 0 bases from J; junction bases left unmatched: 5. Germline V gene data show CDR1 as LNHDA and CDR2 as SQIVND (reference sequence). In nucleotides, the CDR3 is TGTGCCAGTAGTATAGGCGGGACAGGCAGCTCTGGAAACACCATATATTTT. It translates to CASSIGGTGSSGNTIYF.

The sample holds a few counts of this clone. This chain connects TRBV9 to TRBJ1-4; 7 bases are shared with TRBD1. V dropped 4 bases and J dropped 4; count of bases not matched to a gene: 7. Germline V CDR1 and CDR2: SGDLS, YYNGEE. CDR3 length: 15 residues. CDR3 nucleotide sequence: TGTGCCAGCAGCCCCCGGGACAGCCTTAATGAAAAACTGTTTTTT. Protein product: CASSPRDSLNEKLFF.

V is TRBV10-3 and J is TRBJ2-1, with D possibly being TRBD2 (6 bases). Per germline, CDR1 ENHRY and CDR2 SYGVKD. The CDR3 is 16 residues long. Trimming removed 2 bases at V and 2 bases at J, with 13 bases between. The CDR3 nucleotides read TGTGCCATCAGTGAGGGGGGGAGCTTCGCCTACAATGAGCAGTTCTTC. Its translation: CAISEGGSFAYNEQFF.

The chain employs TRBV5-1 and TRBJ2-5, with 9 bases matching TRBD1. CDR3 size: 16 residues. The V segment lost 4 bases and the J segment 5 bases; nucleotides outside the gene matches: 12. Germline assignment: CDR1 SGHRS and CDR2 YFSETQ. The CDR3 sequence: CASSLFPGQGPETQYF. The CDR3 DNA is TGCGCCAGCAGCCTTTTCCCGGGACAGGGCCCTGAGACCCAGTACTTC.

This chain connects TRBV19 to TRBJ1-2; 12 bases match TRBD1. V trimming: 5 bases; J trimming: 4 bases; junction bases outside the gene matches: 2. This CDR3 contains 14 residues. Per the germline V gene, CDR1 is LNHDA and CDR2 is SQIVND (reference sequence). The CDR3 loop is CASSGTGGSYGYTF. CDR3 DNA: TGTGCCAGTAGTGGGACAGGGGGCAGCTATGGCTACACCTTC.

The chain is built from TRBV10-3 and TRBJ2-7; TRBD2 is a possible D gene (5 bases). Germline V gene lookup returns CDR1 ENHRY and CDR2 SYGVKD. This CDR3 spans 14 amino acids. V shed 4 bases and J shed 2 bases, with 12 bases lying between them. CDR3 protein: CAISAGLSPYEQYV. As DNA, the CDR3 is TGTGCCATCAGTGCCGGACTGTCGCCCTACGAGCAGTACGTC.

V gene TRBV7-3 combines with J gene TRBJ2-6, with a weak D call TRBD1 (6 bases). Between the trimmed V and J ends, which lost 2 bases and 4 bases, there was a span of 9 bases. Germline V gene data show CDR1 as SGHTA and CDR2 as FQGTGA. The CDR3 runs to 15 residues. The CDR3 loop reads CASSLQGFGANVLTF. DNA for the CDR3: TGTGCCAGCAGCTTACAGGGGTTCGGGGCCAACGTCCTGACTTTC.

The chain has TRBV10-3 and TRBJ1-6, with TRBD1 matching over 9 bases. The J segment lost 8 bases and the V segment lost 10 bases, leaving 9 bases of the junction unmatched. Germline loops: CDR1 ENHRY, CDR2 SYGVKD. The CDR3 contains 14 residues. The CDR3 DNA sequence: TGTGCCACTTCTGCAGGACAGGGGTATTCACCCCTCCACTTT. The encoded protein is CATSAGQGYSPLHF.

The chain joins TRBV6-2 or TRBV6-3 to TRBJ1-1, with 8 bases matching TRBD1. Trimming cost V 4 bases and J 5 bases; bases outside gene matches: 6. Germline lookup yields CDR1 MNHEY and CDR2 SVGEGT. CDR3 size: 14 residues. CDR3 amino acids: CASSLSQGVTEAFF. The CDR3 DNA sequence: TGTGCCAGCAGTTTATCACAGGGGGTAACTGAAGCTTTCTTT.